This TCR beta chain derives from a study of control samples from healthy donors and cancer patients. The table came from immunoSEQ multiplex PCR; TCRdb's copy has only in-frame clones and leaves some out. The sample lists about 54,000 clones, around 97% seen once, with approximately 1.9% in the top ten. V dropped 0 bases and J dropped 0 bases, with 4 bases sitting between them. This CDR3 contains 15 residues. Germline V CDR1 and CDR2: SGHRS, YFSETQ. The material sequenced was blood. The receptor's source is a woman aged 30 to 39 in good health. This chain joins TRBV5-1 and TRBJ2-6, with D unresolved. The CDR3 sequence is CASSLGPSGANVLTF. DNA for the CDR3: TGCGCCAGCAGCTTGGGACCCTCTGGGGCCAACGTCCTGACTTTC.